This entry describes one T cell receptor (beta chain). These data originate in a study of blood T cell repertoires in COVID-19. The CDR3 runs to 13 residues. The ends were cut back, 1 base at V and 4 bases at J, with 7 bases in the middle. In germline, CDR1 is SGHRS, CDR2 YFSETQ. As handled by the study authors: It was from reference gene primer amplification that nucleated cell counts were estimated. Generated by immunoSEQ multiplex PCR, the TCRdb table keeps only in-frame clones and is missing some. V and J calls plus clone size are reproduced from that table; the DNA served to infer D and trimming. In the table there are some 30,000 clones, about 90% of which are singletons.

The chain joins TRBV5-1 to TRBJ2-3; D unresolved. This TCR came from a man in his 60s with active COVID-19. The specimen sequenced was peripheral blood. The CDR3 loop is CASSLSSPDTQYF. CDR3 coding DNA: TGCGCCAGCAGCTTGAGTAGCCCAGATACGCAGTATTTT.